The T cell receptor (beta chain) under discussion was sequenced for a study of regulatory T cells in long-lasting Graves disease. Study background: The antithyroid drugs taken by newly diagnosed Graves' patients had been used for under 3 months. Study findings and constraints: Persistent Graves' patients showed less TCR diversity than newly diagnosed patients showed. Persistent disease exhibited a predilection for TRBV28, TRBJ1-2 and TRBJ2-5. Patients with persistent disease shared some 3,000 public clonotypes, outpacing the roughly 870 shared by new patients.

This clonotype was recorded many times. Antigen specificity is unknown. Both iRepertoire HTBI primers and Arm-PCR of CDR3 regions were used to build the TCR beta libraries. TCRdb processed the multiplex PCR reads anew with MiXCR; each CDR3 protein has one entry. The sample contains about 240,000 distinct CDR3 sequences, over 20% of which appear only once. Time point indicated: newly diagnosed GD, antithyroid drugs for less than 3 months. The authors made the TCR library using RNA they extracted from PBMCs. V was cut by 7 bases and J by 4 bases, with 14 bases left in between. The CDR3 has 14 residues. Germline V gives CDR1 MDHEN, CDR2 SYDVKM.

The chain has TRBV28 and TRBJ1-5, with D possibly matching TRBD1 (6 bases). This TCR came from a female donor with Graves disease. The input for sequencing was peripheral blood mononuclear cells (PBMCs), taken at new diagnosis, from a patient treated with antithyroid drugs. The CDR3 here is CASTWTVSNQPQHF. CDR3 bases: TGTGCCAGCACTTGGACAGTTTCTAATCAGCCCCAGCATTTT.